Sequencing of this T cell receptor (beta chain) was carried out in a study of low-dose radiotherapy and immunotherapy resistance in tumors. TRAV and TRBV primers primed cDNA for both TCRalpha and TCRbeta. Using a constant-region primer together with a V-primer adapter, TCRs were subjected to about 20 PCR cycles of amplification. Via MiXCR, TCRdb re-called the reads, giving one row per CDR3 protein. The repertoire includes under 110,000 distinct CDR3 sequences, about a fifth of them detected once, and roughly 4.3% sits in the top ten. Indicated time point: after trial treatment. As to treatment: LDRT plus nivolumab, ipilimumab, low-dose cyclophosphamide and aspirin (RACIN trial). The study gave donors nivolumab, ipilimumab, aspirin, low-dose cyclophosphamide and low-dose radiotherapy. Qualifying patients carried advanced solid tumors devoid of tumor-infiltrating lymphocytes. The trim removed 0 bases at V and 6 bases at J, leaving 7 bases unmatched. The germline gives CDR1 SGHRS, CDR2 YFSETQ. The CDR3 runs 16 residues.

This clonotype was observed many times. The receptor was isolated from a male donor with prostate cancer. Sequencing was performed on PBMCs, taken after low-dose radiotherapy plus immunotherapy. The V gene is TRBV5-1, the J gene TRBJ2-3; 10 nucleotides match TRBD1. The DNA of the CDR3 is TGCGCCAGCAGCTTGGCCGGGACAGGGGTCATGGATACGCAGTATTTT. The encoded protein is CASSLAGTGVMDTQYF. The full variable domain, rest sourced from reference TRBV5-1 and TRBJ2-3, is KAGVTQTPRYLIKTRGQQVTLSCSPISGHRSVSWYQQTPGQGLQFLFEYFSETQRNKGNFPGRFSGRQFSNSRSEMNVSTLELGDSALYLCASSLAGTGVMDTQYFGPGTRLTVL.